One and the same sample provided the 27 T cell receptor beta chains below, sequenced in a study of shared clonotypes between healthy human individuals. Here immunoSEQ multiplex PCR was the method, and the copy in TCRdb shows in-frame clones only, minus some. The sample comprises over a million clones, about 74% of which are singletons, and about 1.5% rests with the top ten. Sequencing was done on a sample of memory CD4+ T cells sorted from blood. The subset: CD45RA-negative fraction. These receptors were collected from a man aged 18 to 30 in good health.

V is TRBV14 and J is TRBJ2-3; D unresolved. Trimming took 2 bases from V and 6 from J, leaving 9 bases between them. This CDR3 region has 13 residues. CDR1 is SGHDN and CDR2 is FVKESK in the germline V gene. CDR3 loop: CASSQQLLDTQYF. DNA of the CDR3: TGTGCCAGCAGCCAACAGCTCTTGGATACGCAGTATTTT.

The rearrangement uses TRBV27 and TRBJ1-6; tentatively, D is TRBD1 (6 bases). Germline CDR1 and CDR2: MNHEY and SMNVEV (reference sequence). Deletions cut 3 bases from V and 8 bases from J, with 17 bases between. This CDR3 region has 16 residues. This chain's CDR3 is CASSFFLDSFYSPLHF. CDR3 bases: TGTGCCAGCAGTTTTTTCCTGGACAGCTTCTATTCACCCCTCCACTTT.

The J gene is TRBJ1-5, the V gene TRBV19; maybe TRBD1 (5 bases). V was trimmed by 7 bases and J by 1 base, leaving 14 bases between them. CDR3 size: 15 residues. Germline values: CDR1 LNHDA, CDR2 SQIVND (reference sequence). The DNA of the CDR3 is TGTGCCAGTAAGGACCAGGGCCTCAGCAATCAGCCCCAGCATTTT. This sequence encodes CASKDQGLSNQPQHF.

To note about this clone: Other DNA variants within this sample encode the same CDR3. The chain employs TRBV18 and TRBJ2-2; no clear D. The germline V gene has CDR1 KGHSH and CDR2 LQKENI. Trimming took 6 bases from V and 6 from J, leaving 11 bases between them. There are 13 residues in the CDR3. DNA for the CDR3: TGTGCCAGCTCCCCCCCCGGGCCCGGGGAGCTGTTTTTT. Translation: CASSPPGPGELFF.

This clone was detected only a few times. Different DNA sequences within this sample yield the same CDR3. This chain links TRBV19 with TRBJ1-2; TRBD1 agrees at 7 bases. CDR3 length equals 14 residues. CDR1 LNHDA and CDR2 SQIVND come from the germline V gene (reference sequence). The V gene end was trimmed by 4 bases and the J gene end by 8 bases; junction bases not matched to a gene: 10. This CDR3 reads CASSTRQGLGGYTF. In nucleotides, the CDR3 is TGTGCCAGTAGTACCCGACAGGGTTTAGGAGGCTACACCTTC.

The gene calls are TRBV21-1 and TRBJ2-7; TRBD2 is taken as the D call from the table, unchecked against the DNA. TRBV21-1 is noted as a pseudogene. This CDR3 is built from 13 residues. Here the CDR3 DNA reads TGTGCCAACGGCACGGGGGGATCTGGCGAGCAGTACTTC. Protein product: CANGTGGSGEQYF.

The V gene is TRBV7-2, the J gene TRBJ2-3; the match to TRBD2 covers 11 bases. Germline V gives CDR1 SGHTA, CDR2 FQGNSA. The CDR3 contains 14 residues. Trimming at V came to 8 bases and at J to 4 bases, leaving 5 bases not matched to a gene. The CDR3 spells CASGVAGGPDTQYF. The CDR3 DNA reads TGTGCCAGCGGAGTAGCGGGAGGGCCAGATACGCAGTATTTT.

The chain is built from TRBV6-1 and TRBJ2-3; TRBD1 or TRBD2 may be the D gene (6 bases each). Trimming stripped 0 bases from V and 0 bases from J, with 10 bases between. The CDR3 spans 16 residues. Germline-derived CDR1 and CDR2 are MNHNS and SASEGT. CDR3 sequence (DNA): TGTGCCAGCAGTGAAGCGGGGGGCCTTAGCACAGATACGCAGTATTTT. It codes for CASSEAGGLSTDTQYF.

V usage is TRBV19 and J usage is TRBJ2-3; D perhaps matches TRBD2 (5 bases). This CDR3 is 11 amino acids long. Trimming took off 7 bases at V and 5 bases at J, with 7 bases between the two ends. Germline CDR1 reads LNHDA; CDR2 reads SQIVND (reference sequence). Here the CDR3 DNA reads TGTGCCAGTACCCGGGGAGATACGCAGTATTTT. It translates to CASTRGDTQYF.

The chain's CDR3 is CASSPRFIQGDTGELFF. DNA for the CDR3: TGTGCCAGCTCACCACGGTTCATTCAGGGCGACACCGGGGAGCTGTTTTTT. The chain couples TRBV18 to TRBJ2-2; tentatively, D is TRBD1 (5 bases). V was shortened by 1 base and J by 3 bases, with 15 bases between the two germline ends. Looked up from germline, CDR1 is KGHSH and CDR2 is LQKENI. The CDR3 contains 17 residues.

This chain uses TRBV4-1 with TRBJ1-2; D is ambiguous. This CDR3 has 16 residues. Per germline, CDR1 MGHRA and CDR2 YSYEKL. V lost 1 base, J lost 0 bases, and 12 bases lay in between. The CDR3 bases are TGCGCCAGCAGCCAAGTGGCAGCTGGAGCTAACTATGGCTACACCTTC. It translates to CASSQVAAGANYGYTF.

The gene calls are TRBV29-1 and TRBJ2-2; a weak D match, TRBD2 (6 bases). This CDR3 comprises 13 residues. V gave up 6 bases and J gave up 0 bases, with 8 bases separating them. Germline loops: CDR1 SQVTM, CDR2 ANQGSEA. This CDR3 reads CSVGLTNTGELFF. In DNA, the CDR3 is TGCAGCGTGGGACTGACGAACACCGGGGAGCTGTTTTTT.

This clone was counted once. V gene TRBV10-2 combines with J gene TRBJ1-5; no reliable D call. Trimming took off 10 bases at V and 3 bases at J, with 16 bases between the two ends. CDR1 and CDR2 from the germline V gene are WSHSY and SAAADI. The length of the CDR3 is 14 residues. This chain's CDR3 is CATQDSPNNQPQHF. Written as DNA, the CDR3 is TGCGCCACCCAGGATTCCCCGAACAATCAGCCCCAGCATTTT.

The chain has TRBV7-2 and TRBJ2-1; possibly TRBD1 for D (6 bases). CDR1 is SGHTA, CDR2 FQGNSA, per germline. The CDR3 consists of 16 residues. V lost 1 base and J lost 0, with 10 bases in between. CDR3 DNA: TGTGCCAGCAGCTTAGAAAGGGGGAGCTCCTACAATGAGCAGTTCTTC. As protein: CASSLERGSSYNEQFF.

The chain links TRBV2 to TRBJ2-5; unclear D gene. The CDR3 has 12 amino acids. V was clipped by 7 bases and J by 5 bases, with 11 bases between them. CDR1 is SNHLY, CDR2 FYNNEI, per germline. CDR3 bases: TGTGCCAGCACGAAGGGCTGGGAGACCCAGTACTTC. Protein: CASTKGWETQYF.

This sequence joins TRBV4-3 and TRBJ1-4; 8 positions match TRBD1. Germline assignment: CDR1 LGHNA and CDR2 YSLEER. Trimming at V came to 3 bases and at J to 1 base, leaving 4 bases not matched to a gene. This CDR3 spans 16 amino acids. CDR3 region: CASSQTGAKTNEKLFF. The DNA of the CDR3 is TGCGCCAGCAGCCAGACAGGGGCAAAAACTAATGAAAAACTGTTTTTT.

The V and J genes are TRBV5-1 and TRBJ2-7, with 8 bases fitting TRBD1. This CDR3 contains 19 residues. Trimming removed 3 bases from V and 3 bases from J; junction bases left unmatched: 20. Germline-derived CDR1 and CDR2 are SGHRS and YFSETQ. For the CDR3, the DNA is TGCGCCAGCAGCTCACGCAAGACAACAGGGGGACCGAACCACTACGAGCAGTACTTC. Protein product: CASSSRKTTGGPNHYEQYF.

The chain combines TRBV10-3 with TRBJ2-3; 12 positions match TRBD2. The germline V gene encodes CDR1 ENHRY and CDR2 SYGVKD. The CDR3 is made up of 15 amino acids. J gave up 1 base and V 4 bases, and 0 bases lay outside the gene matches. CDR3 amino acids: CAISGLAGGTDTQYF. In DNA, the CDR3 is TGTGCCATCAGTGGACTAGCGGGGGGCACAGATACGCAGTATTTT.

The genes are TRBV6-1 and TRBJ1-5; no definite D call. V lost 1 base and J 9 bases, leaving 13 bases between the germline ends. Germline loops: CDR1 MNHNS, CDR2 SASEGT. This CDR3 comprises 14 residues. CDR3 in DNA: TGTGCCAGCAGTGAAGGAGGACCCCGTGTGCCCCAGCATTTT. It is translated as CASSEGGPRVPQHF.

This clone showed up just once. CDR3 DNA sequence: TGTGCCAGCGATCGGGAATTCACAGATACGCAGTATTTT. This sequence encodes CASDREFTDTQYF. V usage is TRBV7-9 and J usage is TRBJ2-3; D may be TRBD2 (5 bases). The CDR3 contains 13 residues. Germline CDR1 SEHNR, CDR2 FQNEAQ (reference sequence). The germline V and J ends were trimmed by 8 bases and 2 bases, with 11 bases remaining between them.

This clone came up a few times. The sample has other DNA sequences that encode this CDR3 too. This chain uses TRBV5-1 with TRBJ1-1; D ambiguous. This CDR3 comprises 13 residues. Germline CDR1 reads SGHRS; CDR2 reads YFSETQ. The V end lost 2 bases, the J end lost 1 base, and 6 bases lay between the germline ends. The CDR3 here is CASSFQENTEAFF. CDR3 DNA: TGCGCCAGCAGCTTTCAGGAGAACACTGAAGCTTTCTTT.

In DNA form, the CDR3 reads TGTGCCAGCAGCTTTGACAGCCTTAGCAATCAGCCCCAGCATTTT. Protein sequence: CASSFDSLSNQPQHF. The chain joins TRBV7-2 to TRBJ1-5; TRBD1 is a possible D gene (5 bases). The V gene's germline CDR1 is SGHTA and CDR2 FQGNSA. The CDR3 extends over 15 amino acids. V lost 3 bases and J lost 0, with 9 bases in between.

CDR3 nucleotide sequence: TGTGCCAGCAGCTTTGGACTAGCGGGAGTCGAGCAGTTCTTC. Its protein is CASSFGLAGVEQFF. The genes are TRBV5-4 and TRBJ2-1; TRBD2 matches 13 bases. The CDR3 loop spans 14 amino acids. Germline V lookup: CDR1 SGHNT, CDR2 YYREEE (reference sequence). Losses at the gene ends were 2 bases for V and 10 bases for J; bases not matched to a gene: 3.

The genes are TRBV28 and TRBJ2-3, with D unresolved. Trimming cost V 3 bases and J 5 bases, with 6 bases left between them. The CDR3 has 12 residues. Germline V gives CDR1 MDHEN, CDR2 SYDVKM. The CDR3 region has the DNA TGTGCCAGCAGTTTTTGGGGAGATACGCAGTATTTT. Translation gives CASSFWGDTQYF.

The V gene is TRBV2, the J gene TRBJ2-2, with 9 bases identical to TRBD1. V gave up 7 bases and J gave up 6 bases; unmatched junction bases: 6. Germline V gene sequence: CDR1 SNHLY, CDR2 FYNNEI. CDR3 length: 14 amino acids. The chain's CDR3 is CASMRDRVAGELFF. CDR3 sequence (DNA): TGTGCCAGCATGCGGGACAGGGTCGCCGGGGAGCTGTTTTTT.

V is TRBV5-1 and J is TRBJ2-4; 9 bases match TRBD2. This CDR3 contains 14 residues. Germline CDR1 SGHRS, CDR2 YFSETQ. J gave up 6 bases and V 7 bases, and 8 bases lay outside the gene matches. CDR3 sequence: CASRASGMVNIQYF. CDR3 nucleotide sequence: TGCGCCAGCCGGGCTAGCGGGATGGTAAACATTCAGTACTTC.

The chain has TRBV6-6 and TRBJ2-1; D possibly corresponds to TRBD1 (6 bases). The CDR3 sequence is 14 residues long. The V gene lost 5 bases and the J gene lost 5 bases, with 13 bases spanning the gap. Germline V gene sequence: CDR1 MNHNY, CDR2 SVGAGI (reference sequence). The CDR3 bases are TGTGCCAGCAGTCTACAGGGTGTCCACAATGAGCAGTTCTTC. Translated: CASSLQGVHNEQFF.